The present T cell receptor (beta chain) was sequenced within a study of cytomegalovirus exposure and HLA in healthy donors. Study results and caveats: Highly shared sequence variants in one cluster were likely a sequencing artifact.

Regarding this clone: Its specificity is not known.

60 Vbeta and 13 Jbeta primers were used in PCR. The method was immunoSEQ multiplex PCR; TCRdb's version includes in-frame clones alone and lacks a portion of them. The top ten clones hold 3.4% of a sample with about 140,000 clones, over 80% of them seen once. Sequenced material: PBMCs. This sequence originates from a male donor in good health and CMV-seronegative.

The CDR3 reads CASSLYGRTSGFDEQFF. The CDR3 DNA reads TGTGCCAGCAGCTTATACGGTAGGACTAGCGGGTTCGATGAGCAGTTCTTC. V gene TRBV7-3 combines with J gene TRBJ2-1; 11 nucleotides align to TRBD2. Germline V lookup: CDR1 SGHTA, CDR2 FQGTGA. This CDR3 spans 17 amino acids. With V trimmed by 2 bases and J by 8 bases, 11 bases remained unmatched. Full variable domain (rest looked up from reference TRBV7-3 and TRBJ2-1): GAGVSQTPSNKVTEKGKYVELRCDPISGHTALYWYRQSLGQGPEFLIYFQGTGAADDSGLPNDRFFAVRPEGSVSTLKIQRTERGDSAVYLCASSLYGRTSGFDEQFFGPGTRLTVL.